These T cell receptor beta chains were read from a single sample in a study of T-cell memory formation after mild COVID-19. TCRdb reprocessed the 5' RACE reads via MiXCR and lists one record per CDR3 protein. The sample yields a few hundred thousand distinct CDR3 sequences, roughly 19% seen once. The source material was PBMCs or a T cell subset sorted from them (not recorded which). The source of these receptors is a man aged 18 to 29 who had mild COVID-19 (a few samples of this study predate the infection). Cell type and time point are not known. CDR3s include the opening cysteine and the closing phenylalanine or tryptophan. D genes are given only for firm matches. Expanded clones are given a class, and other clones once, few, many or no size at all.

size: once; V: TRBV29-1; J: TRBJ2-7; D: NA; DNA: TGCAGCGTTGAAGATGGCTGGGGGCTGGACGAGCAGTACTTC; CDR3: CSVEDGWGLDEQYF
size: few; V: TRBV18; J: TRBJ2-3; D: TRBD1; DNA: TGTGCCAGCTCACGACTTCCAGGACAGGGGGGAGATACGCAGTATTTT; CDR3: CASSRLPGQGGDTQYF
size: NA; V: TRBV12-3/TRBV12-4; J: TRBJ2-3; D: NA; DNA: TGTGCCAGCAGTTGGGGGACTAGCACAGATACGCAGTATTTT; CDR3: CASSWGTSTDTQYF
size: many; V: TRBV5-1; J: TRBJ2-2; D: NA; DNA: TGCGCCAGCAGCTTCGGCGGGGGCCCGAACACCGGGGAGCTGTTTTTT; CDR3: CASSFGGGPNTGELFF
size: NA; V: TRBV7-6; J: TRBJ2-3; D: NA; DNA: TGTGCCAGCAGCGTACGGCAGGGAGATACGCAGTATTTT; CDR3: CASSVRQGDTQYF
size: NA; V: TRBV11-2; J: TRBJ1-6; D: NA; DNA: TGTGCCAGCAGCTTAGCAAGGCAGGGGAGTTCACCCCTCCACTTT; CDR3: CASSLARQGSSPLHF
size: NA; V: TRBV6-2/TRBV6-3; J: TRBJ1-6; D: NA; DNA: TGTGCCAGCAGTTACTGGCTGGATTCACCCCTCCACTTT; CDR3: CASSYWLDSPLHF
size: NA; V: TRBV6-2/TRBV6-3; J: TRBJ1-2; D: NA; DNA: TGTGCCAGCAATACCGCAGGGGATAACTATGGCTACACCTTC; CDR3: CASNTAGDNYGYTF
size: NA; V: TRBV7-3; J: TRBJ1-1; D: TRBD1; DNA: TGTGCCAGCAGCTTGGGACAGGTGGGGACTGAAGCTTTCTTT; CDR3: CASSLGQVGTEAFF
size: NA; V: TRBV4-3; J: TRBJ2-5; D: NA; DNA: TGCGCCAGCAGCCAATCCTTAGGGTACCAAGAGACCCAGTACTTC; CDR3: CASSQSLGYQETQYF
size: few; V: TRBV5-5; J: TRBJ2-7; D: NA; DNA: TGTGCCAGCAGCGCCGCCGGGAGATGGGAGCAGTACTTC; CDR3: CASSAAGRWEQYF
size: NA; V: TRBV7-2; J: TRBJ2-1; D: NA; DNA: TGTGCCAGCAGCGTCCAGAGATTGACCCCCTACAATGAGCAGTTCTTC; CDR3: CASSVQRLTPYNEQFF
size: NA; V: TRBV6-2/TRBV6-3; J: TRBJ1-5; D: NA; DNA: TGTGCCAGCAGGCTGGACACCGGGAATCAGCCCCAGCATTTT; CDR3: CASRLDTGNQPQHF
size: NA; V: TRBV12-3/TRBV12-4; J: TRBJ1-5; D: NA; DNA: TGTGCCAGCAGTTTCGGTGCGGGGGCCGGTCAGCCCCAGCATTTT; CDR3: CASSFGAGAGQPQHF
size: NA; V: TRBV18; J: TRBJ2-6; D: NA; DNA: TGTGCCAGCTCCCCGAAGGACGGGGGCTCTGGGGCCAACGTCCTGACTTTC; CDR3: CASSPKDGGSGANVLTF
size: NA; V: TRBV7-2; J: TRBJ1-1; D: NA; DNA: TGTGCCAGCAGTTCCCGTGGGGCTGCTTTCTTT; CDR3: CASSSRGAAFF
size: NA; V: TRBV5-1; J: TRBJ2-2; D: NA; DNA: TGCGCCAGCAGCAACCCAGGGAACACCGGGGAGCTGTTTTTT; CDR3: CASSNPGNTGELFF
size: NA; V: TRBV5-4; J: TRBJ2-7; D: NA; DNA: TGTGCCAGCAGCTTGGCCGGGTCCCGCTACGAGCAGTACTTC; CDR3: CASSLAGSRYEQYF
size: NA; V: TRBV5-1; J: TRBJ1-4; D: NA; DNA: TGCGCCAGCAGCCCAGGATCAACTAATGAAAAACTGTTTTTT; CDR3: CASSPGSTNEKLFF
size: few; V: TRBV5-1; J: TRBJ1-1; D: NA; DNA: TGCGCCAGCAAGGGCCGTTGGGACACTGAAGCTTTCTTT; CDR3: CASKGRWDTEAFF
size: few; V: TRBV11-2; J: TRBJ2-4; D: NA; DNA: TGTGCCAGCAGGCAGTTAACAGCGGGCAAAAACATTCAGTACTTC; CDR3: CASRQLTAGKNIQYF
size: few; V: TRBV20-1; J: TRBJ1-2; D: TRBD1; DNA: TGCAGTGTCAAGAGCCCGGGGGACAGGGGATACTACACCTTC; CDR3: CSVKSPGDRGYYTF
size: NA; V: TRBV10-3; J: TRBJ2-2; D: NA; DNA: TGTGCCATCGGAGGGATCGGGGAGCTGTTTTTT; CDR3: CAIGGIGELFF
size: NA; V: TRBV5-1; J: TRBJ2-1; D: TRBD2; DNA: TGCGCCAGCAGCCTTGGACTAGCTAACTACAATGAGCAGTTCTTC; CDR3: CASSLGLANYNEQFF
size: NA; V: TRBV12-2; J: TRBJ2-7; D: NA; DNA: TGTGCAAGTCGCCCCCGGGACTCGGGGGCCGAGCAGTACTTC; CDR3: CASRPRDSGAEQYF
size: few; V: TRBV6-5; J: TRBJ1-2; D: NA; DNA: TGTGCCAGCAGTTATATCAGGGGACCAACTAACTATGGCTACACCTTC; CDR3: CASSYIRGPTNYGYTF
size: NA; V: TRBV5-5; J: TRBJ2-3; D: NA; DNA: TGTGCAAGCAGAGATGACCTAAGCACAGATACGCAGTATTTT; CDR3: CASRDDLSTDTQYF
size: NA; V: TRBV4-2; J: TRBJ1-4; D: NA; DNA: TGTGCCAGCAGCCAAGAGGGGGGACGGGGATCTAATGAAAAACTGTTTTTT; CDR3: CASSQEGGRGSNEKLFF
size: NA; V: TRBV10-3; J: TRBJ2-6; D: NA; DNA: TGTGCCATCAGTGAGAGTAGCTTCTCTGGGGCCAACGTCCTGACTTTC; CDR3: CAISESSFSGANVLTF
size: few; V: TRBV12-5; J: TRBJ1-1; D: NA; DNA: TGTGCTAGTGGTTTGACAGGGCGGACTGAAGCTTTCTTT; CDR3: CASGLTGRTEAFF
size: NA; V: TRBV7-9; J: TRBJ2-3; D: NA; DNA: TGTGCCAGCAGCTTTTTTGAGGTTCAAACGCAGTATTTT; CDR3: CASSFFEVQTQYF
size: NA; V: TRBV5-6; J: TRBJ1-5; D: TRBD1; DNA: TGTGCCAGCAGCCTGGGACAGGGATCTTCGGCCCAGCATTTT; CDR3: CASSLGQGSSAQHF
size: few; V: TRBV4-1; J: TRBJ1-1; D: NA; DNA: TGCGCCAGCAGACAGGGCTTGGGCGTCACTGAAGCTTTCTTT; CDR3: CASRQGLGVTEAFF
size: NA; V: TRBV4-1; J: TRBJ2-7; D: TRBD2; DNA: TGCGCCAGCAGCCACCGGACTAGCGAGGCGTACGAGCAGTACTTC; CDR3: CASSHRTSEAYEQYF